The present TCR beta chain was sequenced within a study of cytomegalovirus exposure and HLA in healthy donors. Germline V lookup: CDR1 MGHDK, CDR2 SYGVNS. Trimming took 0 bases from V and 2 from J; bases not matched to a gene: 7. The CDR3 is made up of 17 amino acids. TCRdb's copy holds only in-frame clones and misses some; the assay was immunoSEQ multiplex PCR. This table holds fewer than 250,000 clones, over 75% found once. The sequence was obtained from a young woman in good health and CMV-seropositive. The chain employs TRBV25-1 and TRBJ2-3; TRBD2 agrees at 8 bases. Sequenced sample: PBMCs. The CDR3 sequence is CASSEYTPGGITDTQYF. CDR3 bases: TGTGCCAGCAGTGAATATACCCCGGGGGGGATCACAGATACGCAGTATTTT.